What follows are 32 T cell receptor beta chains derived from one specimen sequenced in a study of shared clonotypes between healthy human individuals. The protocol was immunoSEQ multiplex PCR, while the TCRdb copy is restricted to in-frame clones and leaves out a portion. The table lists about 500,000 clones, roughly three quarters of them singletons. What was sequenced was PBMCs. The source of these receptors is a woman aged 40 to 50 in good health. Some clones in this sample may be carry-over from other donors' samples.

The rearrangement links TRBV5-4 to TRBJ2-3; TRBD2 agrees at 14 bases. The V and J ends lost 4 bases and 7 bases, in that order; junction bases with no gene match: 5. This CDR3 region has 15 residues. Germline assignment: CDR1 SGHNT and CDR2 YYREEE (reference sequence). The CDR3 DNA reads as TGTGCCAGCAGCCAAGGGACTAGCGGGAGAAATACGCAGTATTTT. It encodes CASSQGTSGRNTQYF.

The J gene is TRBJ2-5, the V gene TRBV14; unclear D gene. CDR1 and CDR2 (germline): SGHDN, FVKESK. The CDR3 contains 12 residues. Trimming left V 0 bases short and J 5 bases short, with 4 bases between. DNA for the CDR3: TGTGCCAGCAGCCAAGAGGAGGAGACCCAGTACTTC. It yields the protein CASSQEEETQYF.

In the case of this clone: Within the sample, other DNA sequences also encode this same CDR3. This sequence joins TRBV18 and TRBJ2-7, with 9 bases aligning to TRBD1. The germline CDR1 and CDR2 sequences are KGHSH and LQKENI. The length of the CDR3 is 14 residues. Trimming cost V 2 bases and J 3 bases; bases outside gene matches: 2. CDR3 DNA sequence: TGTGCCAGCTCACCAGGGACAGGGATCTACGAGCAGTACTTC. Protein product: CASSPGTGIYEQYF.

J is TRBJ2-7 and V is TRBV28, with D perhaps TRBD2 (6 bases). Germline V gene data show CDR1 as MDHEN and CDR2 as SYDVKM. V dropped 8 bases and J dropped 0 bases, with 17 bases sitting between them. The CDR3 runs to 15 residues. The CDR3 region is CASRPVTGSSYEQYF. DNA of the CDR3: TGTGCCAGCCGCCCCGTCACCGGGAGCTCCTACGAGCAGTACTTC.

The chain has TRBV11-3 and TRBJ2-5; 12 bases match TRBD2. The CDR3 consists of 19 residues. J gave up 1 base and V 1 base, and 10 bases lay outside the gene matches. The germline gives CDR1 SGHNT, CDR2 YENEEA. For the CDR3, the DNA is TGTGCCAGCAGCTTAGGTGGGCGGACTAGCGGGGTTGTCCAAGAGACCCAGTACTTC. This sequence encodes CASSLGGRTSGVVQETQYF. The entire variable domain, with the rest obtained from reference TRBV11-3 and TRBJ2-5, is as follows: EAGVVQSPRYKIIEKKQPVAFWCNPISGHNTLYWYLQNLGQGPELLIRYENEEAVDDSQLPKDRFSAERLKGVDSTLKIQPAELGDSAVYLCASSLGGRTSGVVQETQYFGPGTRLLVL.

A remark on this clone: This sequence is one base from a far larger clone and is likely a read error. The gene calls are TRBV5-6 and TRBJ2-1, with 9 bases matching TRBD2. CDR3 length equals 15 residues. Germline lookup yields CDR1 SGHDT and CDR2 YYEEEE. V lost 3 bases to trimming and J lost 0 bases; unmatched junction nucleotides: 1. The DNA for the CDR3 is TGTGCCAGCAGCTATAGCGGGAGCTCCTACAATGAGCAGTTCTTC. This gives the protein CASSYSGSSYNEQFF.

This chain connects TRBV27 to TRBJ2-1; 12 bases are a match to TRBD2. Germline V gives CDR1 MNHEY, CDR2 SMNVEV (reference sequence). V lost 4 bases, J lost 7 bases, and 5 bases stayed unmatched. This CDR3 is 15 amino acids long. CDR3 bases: TGTGCCAGCAGTTCTAGCGGGAGGGCAACGAATGAGCAGTTCTTC. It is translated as CASSSSGRATNEQFF.

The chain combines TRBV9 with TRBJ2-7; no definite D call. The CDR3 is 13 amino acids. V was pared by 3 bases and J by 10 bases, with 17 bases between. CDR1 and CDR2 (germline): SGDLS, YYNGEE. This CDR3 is CASSADPAVGQYF. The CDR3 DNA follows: TGTGCCAGCAGCGCGGATCCTGCGGTGGGTCAGTACTTC.

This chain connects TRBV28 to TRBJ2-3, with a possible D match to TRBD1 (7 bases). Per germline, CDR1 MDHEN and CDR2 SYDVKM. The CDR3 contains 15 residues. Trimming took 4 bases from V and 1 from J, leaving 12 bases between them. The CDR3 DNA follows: TGTGCCAGCAGTTCAGGAGGGGGCGGCACAGATACGCAGTATTTT. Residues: CASSSGGGGTDTQYF.

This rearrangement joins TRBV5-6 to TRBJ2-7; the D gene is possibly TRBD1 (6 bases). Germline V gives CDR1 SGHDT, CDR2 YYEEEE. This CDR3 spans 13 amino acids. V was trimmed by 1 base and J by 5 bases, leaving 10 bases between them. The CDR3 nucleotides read TGTGCCAGCAGCTTGACAGGGTTTAACGAGCAGTACTTC. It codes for CASSLTGFNEQYF.

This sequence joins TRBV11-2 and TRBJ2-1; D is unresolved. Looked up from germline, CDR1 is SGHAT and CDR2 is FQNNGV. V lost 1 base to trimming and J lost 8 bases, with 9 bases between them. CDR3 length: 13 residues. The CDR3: CASSLVPAYEQFF. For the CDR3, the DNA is TGTGCCAGCAGCTTAGTACCGGCCTATGAGCAGTTCTTC.

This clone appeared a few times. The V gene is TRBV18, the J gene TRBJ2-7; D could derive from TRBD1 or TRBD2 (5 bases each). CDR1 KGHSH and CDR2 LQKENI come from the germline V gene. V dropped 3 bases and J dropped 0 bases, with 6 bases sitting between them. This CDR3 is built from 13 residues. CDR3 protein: CASSPGVSYEQYF. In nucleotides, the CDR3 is TGTGCCAGCTCACCGGGGGTCTCCTACGAGCAGTACTTC. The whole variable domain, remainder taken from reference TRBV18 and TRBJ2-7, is NAGVMQNPRHLVRRRGQEARLRCSPMKGHSHVYWYRQLPEEGLKFMVYLQKENIIDESGMPKERFSAEFPKEGPSILRIQQVVRGDSAAYFCASSPGVSYEQYFGPGTRLTVT.

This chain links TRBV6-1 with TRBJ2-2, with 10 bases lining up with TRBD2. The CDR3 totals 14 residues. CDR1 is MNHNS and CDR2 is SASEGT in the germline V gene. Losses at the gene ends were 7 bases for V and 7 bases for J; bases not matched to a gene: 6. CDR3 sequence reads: CASTTSGTGGELFF. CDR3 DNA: TGTGCCAGCACTACTAGCGGGACCGGCGGGGAGCTGTTTTTT.

DNA for the CDR3: TGTGCCAGCAGAATAGCGGGACAGGAGGATACGCAGTATTTT. This codes for CASRIAGQEDTQYF. The genes are TRBV27 and TRBJ2-3; tentatively, D is TRBD1 or TRBD2 (8 bases each). The CDR3 is 14 amino acids. The V end was cut by 6 bases, the J end by 6 bases, with 16 bases between. CDR1 is MNHEY, CDR2 SMNVEV, per germline (reference sequence).

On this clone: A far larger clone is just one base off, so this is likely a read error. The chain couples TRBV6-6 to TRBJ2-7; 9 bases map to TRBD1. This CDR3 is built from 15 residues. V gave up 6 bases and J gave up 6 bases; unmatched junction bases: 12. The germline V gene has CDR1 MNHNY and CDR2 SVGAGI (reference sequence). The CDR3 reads CASRPDRGGGCEQYF. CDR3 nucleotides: TGTGCCAGCAGACCAGACAGGGGGGGAGGCTGCGAGCAGTACTTC.

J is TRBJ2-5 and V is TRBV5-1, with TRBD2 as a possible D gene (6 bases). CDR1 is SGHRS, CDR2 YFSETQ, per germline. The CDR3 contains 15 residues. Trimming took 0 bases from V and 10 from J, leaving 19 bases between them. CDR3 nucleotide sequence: TGCGCCAGCAGCTTGGAGCGGGCTGAGCCCCGAGGCCAGTACTTC. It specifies CASSLERAEPRGQYF.

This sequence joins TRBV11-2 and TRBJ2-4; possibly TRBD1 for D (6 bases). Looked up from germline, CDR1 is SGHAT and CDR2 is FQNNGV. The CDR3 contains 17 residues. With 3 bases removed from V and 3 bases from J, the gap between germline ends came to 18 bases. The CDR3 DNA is TGTGCCAGCAGCTTGACAGGTGTCGGTGTGGGCAAAAACATTCAGTACTTC. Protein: CASSLTGVGVGKNIQYF.

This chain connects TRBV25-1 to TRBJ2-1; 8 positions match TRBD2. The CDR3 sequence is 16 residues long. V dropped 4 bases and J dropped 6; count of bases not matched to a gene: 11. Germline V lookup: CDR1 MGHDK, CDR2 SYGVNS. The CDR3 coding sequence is TGTGCCAGCAGTGTATACGGTAGCGGGATAGTCAATGAGCAGTTCTTC. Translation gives CASSVYGSGIVNEQFF.

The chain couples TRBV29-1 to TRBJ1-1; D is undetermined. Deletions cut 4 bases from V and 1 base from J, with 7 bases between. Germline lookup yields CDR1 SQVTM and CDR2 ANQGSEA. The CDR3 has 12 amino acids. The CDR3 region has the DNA TGCAGCGTTGGAAGAGCGAACACTGAAGCTTTCTTT. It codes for CSVGRANTEAFF.

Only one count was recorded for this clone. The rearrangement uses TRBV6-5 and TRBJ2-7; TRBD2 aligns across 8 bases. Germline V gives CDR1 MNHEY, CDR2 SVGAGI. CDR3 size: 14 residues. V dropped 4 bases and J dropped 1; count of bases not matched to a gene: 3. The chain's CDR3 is CASSFGGGSYEQYF. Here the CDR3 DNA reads TGTGCCAGCAGTTTCGGCGGGGGGTCCTACGAGCAGTACTTC.

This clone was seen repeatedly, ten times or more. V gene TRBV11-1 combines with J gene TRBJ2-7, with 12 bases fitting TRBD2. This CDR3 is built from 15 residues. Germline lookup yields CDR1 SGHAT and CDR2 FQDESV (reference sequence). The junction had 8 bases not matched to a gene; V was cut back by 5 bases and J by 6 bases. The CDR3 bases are TGTGCCAGCAGCGCGACTAGCGGGAGTTTTGGCGAGCAGTACTTC. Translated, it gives CASSATSGSFGEQYF.

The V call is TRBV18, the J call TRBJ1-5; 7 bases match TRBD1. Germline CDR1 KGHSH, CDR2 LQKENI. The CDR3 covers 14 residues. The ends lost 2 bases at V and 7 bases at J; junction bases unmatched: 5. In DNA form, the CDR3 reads TGTGCCAGCTCACCATTGGCAGGGGGACAGCCCCAGCATTTT. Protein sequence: CASSPLAGGQPQHF.

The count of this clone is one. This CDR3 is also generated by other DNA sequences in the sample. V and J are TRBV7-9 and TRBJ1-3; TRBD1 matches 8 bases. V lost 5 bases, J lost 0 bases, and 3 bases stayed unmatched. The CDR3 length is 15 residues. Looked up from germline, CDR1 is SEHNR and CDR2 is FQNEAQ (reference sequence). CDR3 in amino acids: CASSPTGGSGNTIYF. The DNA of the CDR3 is TGTGCCAGCAGCCCCACAGGGGGCTCTGGAAACACCATATATTTT.

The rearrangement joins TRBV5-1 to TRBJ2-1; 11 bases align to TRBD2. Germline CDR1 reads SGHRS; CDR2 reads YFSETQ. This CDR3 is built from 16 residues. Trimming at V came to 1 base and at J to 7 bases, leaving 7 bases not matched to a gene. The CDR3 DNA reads TGCGCCAGCAGCTTGTTAGCGGGAGGGCGAGGAAATGAGCAGTTCTTC. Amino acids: CASSLLAGGRGNEQFF.

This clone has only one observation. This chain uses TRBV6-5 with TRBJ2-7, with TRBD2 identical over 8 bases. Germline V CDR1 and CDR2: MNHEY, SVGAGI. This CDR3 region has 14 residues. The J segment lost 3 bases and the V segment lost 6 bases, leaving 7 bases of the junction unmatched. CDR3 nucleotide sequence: TGTGCCAGCAGCCGGGCAGCGGGGGTCTACGAGCAGTACTTC. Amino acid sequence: CASSRAAGVYEQYF.

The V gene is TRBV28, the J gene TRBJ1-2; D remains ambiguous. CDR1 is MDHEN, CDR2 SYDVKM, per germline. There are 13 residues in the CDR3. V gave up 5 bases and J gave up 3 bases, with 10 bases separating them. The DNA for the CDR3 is TGTGCCAGCAGTCGAGGGTTGGACTATGGCTACACCTTC. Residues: CASSRGLDYGYTF.

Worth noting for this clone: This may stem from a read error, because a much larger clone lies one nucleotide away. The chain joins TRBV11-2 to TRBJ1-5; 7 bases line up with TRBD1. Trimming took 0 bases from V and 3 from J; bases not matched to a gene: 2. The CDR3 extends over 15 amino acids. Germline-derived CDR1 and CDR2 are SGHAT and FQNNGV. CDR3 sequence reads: CASSLDGQANQPQHF. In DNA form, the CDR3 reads TGTGCCAGCAGCTTAGATGGACAGGCCAATCAGCCCCAGCATTTT.

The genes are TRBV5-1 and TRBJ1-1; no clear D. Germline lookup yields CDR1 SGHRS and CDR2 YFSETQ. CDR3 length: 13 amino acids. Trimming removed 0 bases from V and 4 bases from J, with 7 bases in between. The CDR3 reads CASSLDTATEAFF. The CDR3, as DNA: TGCGCCAGCAGCTTGGACACTGCCACTGAAGCTTTCTTT.

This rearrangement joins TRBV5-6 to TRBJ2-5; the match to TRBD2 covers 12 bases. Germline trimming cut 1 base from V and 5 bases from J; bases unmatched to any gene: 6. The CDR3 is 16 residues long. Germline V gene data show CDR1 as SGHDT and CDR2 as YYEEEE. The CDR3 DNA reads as TGTGCCAGCAGCTTGAAACTAGCGGGGGGATATGAGACCCAGTACTTC. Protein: CASSLKLAGGYETQYF.

The CDR3 is CASSQDEQGVWEQYF. CDR3 bases: TGCGCCAGCAGCCAAGACGAACAGGGTGTGTGGGAGCAGTACTTC. J is TRBJ2-7 and V is TRBV4-1; D perhaps matches TRBD1 (6 bases). The ends were cut back, 0 bases at V and 7 bases at J, with 16 bases in the middle. The CDR3 has 15 amino acids. The germline CDR1 and CDR2 sequences are MGHRA and YSYEKL.

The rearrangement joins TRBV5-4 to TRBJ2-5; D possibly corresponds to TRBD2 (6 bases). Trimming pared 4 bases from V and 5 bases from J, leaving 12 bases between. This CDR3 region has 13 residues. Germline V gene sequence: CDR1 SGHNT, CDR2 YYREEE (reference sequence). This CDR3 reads CASSADYGETQYF. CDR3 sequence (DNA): TGTGCCAGCAGCGCGGACTACGGGGAGACCCAGTACTTC.

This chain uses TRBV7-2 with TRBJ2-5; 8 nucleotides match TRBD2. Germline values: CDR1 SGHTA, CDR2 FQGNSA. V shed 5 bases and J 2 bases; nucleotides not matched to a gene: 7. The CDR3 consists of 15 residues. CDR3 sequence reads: CASSPLLAVQETQYF. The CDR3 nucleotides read TGTGCCAGCAGCCCCCTACTAGCGGTTCAAGAGACCCAGTACTTC.